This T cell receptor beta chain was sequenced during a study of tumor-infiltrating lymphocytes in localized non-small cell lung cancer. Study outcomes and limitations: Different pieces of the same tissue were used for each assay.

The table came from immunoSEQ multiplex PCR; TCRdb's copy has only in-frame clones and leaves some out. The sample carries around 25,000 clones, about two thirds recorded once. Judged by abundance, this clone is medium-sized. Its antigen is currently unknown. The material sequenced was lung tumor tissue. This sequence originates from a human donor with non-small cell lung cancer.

CDR3 coding DNA: TGTGCCGCGGGACCAGGGTCTTTTTACGTCGGGACTGAAGCTTTCTTT. This codes for CAAGPGSFYVGTEAFF. The chain recombines TRBV19 with TRBJ1-1; possible D gene TRBD1, 5 bases. V was cut by 11 bases and J by 5 bases, with 27 bases left in between. The CDR3 has 16 residues. CDR1 and CDR2 from the germline V gene are LNHDA and SQIVND (reference sequence). The entire variable domain, with the rest obtained from reference TRBV19 and TRBJ1-1, is as follows: DGGITQSPKYLFRKEGQNVTLSCEQNLNHDAMYWYRQDPGQGLRLIYYSQIVNDFQKGDIAEGYSVSREKKESFPLTVTSAQKNPTAFYLCAAGPGSFYVGTEAFFGQGTRLTVV.